This TCR beta chain was captured in a study of blood T cell repertoires in COVID-19. In the study overall: Sources were T cells, B-cell-depleted T cells, or PBMCs; the material itself was cDNA or gDNA.

Germline loops: CDR1 MDHEN, CDR2 SYDVKM. This CDR3 contains 13 residues. Trimming removed 5 bases from V and 7 bases from J; junction bases left unmatched: 5. Libraries were prepared by immunoSEQ multiplex PCR; TCRdb keeps only in-frame clonotypes and omits some of them. The table has approximately 310,000 clones, around 86% seen once. This clone was recorded only once. Source material: peripheral blood. This TCR came from a middle-aged man with active or convalescent COVID-19. The rearrangement uses TRBV28 and TRBJ1-5; 7 bases fit TRBD1. CDR3 in amino acids: CASSQGVLQPQHF. CDR3 DNA sequence: TGTGCCAGCAGTCAGGGGGTTTTGCAGCCCCAGCATTTT. The full variable domain, completed using reference TRBV28 and TRBJ1-5, is DVKVTQSSRYLVKRTGEKVFLECVQDMDHENMFWYRQDPGLGLRLIYFSYDVKMKEKGDIPEGYSVSREKKERFSLILESASTNQTSMYLCASSQGVLQPQHFGDGTRLSIL.